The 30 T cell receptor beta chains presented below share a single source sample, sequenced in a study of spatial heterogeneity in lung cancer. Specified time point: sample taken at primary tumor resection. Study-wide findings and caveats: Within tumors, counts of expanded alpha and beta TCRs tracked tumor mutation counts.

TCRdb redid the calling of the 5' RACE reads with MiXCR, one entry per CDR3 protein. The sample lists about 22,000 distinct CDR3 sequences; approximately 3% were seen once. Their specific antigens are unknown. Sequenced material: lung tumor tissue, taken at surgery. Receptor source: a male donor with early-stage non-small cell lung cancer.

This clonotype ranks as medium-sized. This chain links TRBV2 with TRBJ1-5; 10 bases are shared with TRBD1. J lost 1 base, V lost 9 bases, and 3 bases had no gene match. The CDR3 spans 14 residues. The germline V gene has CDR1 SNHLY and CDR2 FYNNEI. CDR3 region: CASRTGGSNQPQHF. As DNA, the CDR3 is TGTGCCAGTAGGACAGGGGGAAGCAATCAGCCCCAGCATTTT.

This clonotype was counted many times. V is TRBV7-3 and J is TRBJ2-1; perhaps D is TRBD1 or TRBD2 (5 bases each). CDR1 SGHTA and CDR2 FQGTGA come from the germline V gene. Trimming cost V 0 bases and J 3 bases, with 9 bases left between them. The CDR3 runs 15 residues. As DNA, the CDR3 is TGTGCCAGCAGCTTAACAGGGGACCTCTACAATGAGCAGTTCTTC. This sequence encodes CASSLTGDLYNEQFF.

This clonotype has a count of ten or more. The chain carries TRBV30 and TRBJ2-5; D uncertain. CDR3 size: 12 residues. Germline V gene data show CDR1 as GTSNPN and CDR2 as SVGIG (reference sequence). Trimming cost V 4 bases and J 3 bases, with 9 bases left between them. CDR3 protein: CAWTEGEETQYF. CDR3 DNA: TGTGCCTGGACTGAAGGAGAAGAGACCCAGTACTTC.

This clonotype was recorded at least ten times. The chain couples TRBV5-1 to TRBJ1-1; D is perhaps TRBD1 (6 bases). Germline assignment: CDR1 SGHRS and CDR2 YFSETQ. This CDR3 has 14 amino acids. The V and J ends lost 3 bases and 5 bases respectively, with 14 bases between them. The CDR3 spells CASSSQGRWTEAFF. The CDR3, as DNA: TGCGCCAGCAGCTCACAGGGCCGTTGGACTGAAGCTTTCTTT.

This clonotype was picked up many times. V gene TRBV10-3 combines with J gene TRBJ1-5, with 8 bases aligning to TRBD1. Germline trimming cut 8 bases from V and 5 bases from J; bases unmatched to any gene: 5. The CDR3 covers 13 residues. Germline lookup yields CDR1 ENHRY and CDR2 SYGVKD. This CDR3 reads CAIGQGQDQPQHF. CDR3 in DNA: TGTGCCATCGGACAGGGACAGGATCAGCCCCAGCATTTT.

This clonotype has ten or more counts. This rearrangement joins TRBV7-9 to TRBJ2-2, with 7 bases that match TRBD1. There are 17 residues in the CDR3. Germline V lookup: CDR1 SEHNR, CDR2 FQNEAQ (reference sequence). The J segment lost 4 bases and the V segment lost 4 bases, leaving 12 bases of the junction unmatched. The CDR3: CASSYEDRAGATGELFF. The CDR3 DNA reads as TGTGCCAGCAGCTACGAAGACAGGGCCGGGGCCACCGGGGAGCTGTTTTTT.

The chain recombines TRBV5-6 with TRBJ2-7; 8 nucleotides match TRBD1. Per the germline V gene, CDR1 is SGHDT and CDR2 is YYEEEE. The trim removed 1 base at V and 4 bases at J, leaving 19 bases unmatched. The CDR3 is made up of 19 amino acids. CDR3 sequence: CASSLWVSGTGRGRYEQYF. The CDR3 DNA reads TGTGCCAGCAGCTTGTGGGTATCCGGGACAGGCCGAGGAAGATACGAGCAGTACTTC.

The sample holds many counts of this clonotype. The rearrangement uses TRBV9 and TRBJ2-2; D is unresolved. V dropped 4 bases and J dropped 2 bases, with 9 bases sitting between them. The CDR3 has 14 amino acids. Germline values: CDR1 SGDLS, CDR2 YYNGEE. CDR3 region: CASSPGFNTGELFF. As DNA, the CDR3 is TGTGCCAGCAGCCCGGGTTTTAACACCGGGGAGCTGTTTTTT.

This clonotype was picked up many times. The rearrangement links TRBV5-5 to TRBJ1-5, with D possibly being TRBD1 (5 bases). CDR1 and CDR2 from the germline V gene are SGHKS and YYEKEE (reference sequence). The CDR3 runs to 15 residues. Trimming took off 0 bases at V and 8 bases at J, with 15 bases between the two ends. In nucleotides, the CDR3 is TGTGCCAGCAGCTTGGTTGGGTTAGCGGGGGAGCCCCAGCATTTT. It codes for CASSLVGLAGEPQHF.

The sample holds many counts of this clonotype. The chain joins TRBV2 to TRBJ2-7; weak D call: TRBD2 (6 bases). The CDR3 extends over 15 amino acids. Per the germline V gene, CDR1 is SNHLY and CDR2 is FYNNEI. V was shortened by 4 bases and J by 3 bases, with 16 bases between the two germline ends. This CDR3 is CASSGVKRAIYEQYF. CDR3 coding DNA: TGTGCCAGCAGTGGGGTGAAGCGGGCCATCTACGAGCAGTACTTC.

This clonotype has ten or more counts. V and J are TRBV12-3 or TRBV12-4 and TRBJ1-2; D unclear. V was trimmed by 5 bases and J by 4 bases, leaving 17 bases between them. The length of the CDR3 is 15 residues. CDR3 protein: CASSPALSGIYGYTF. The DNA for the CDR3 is TGTGCCAGCAGTCCCGCCTTGTCGGGAATCTATGGCTACACCTTC.

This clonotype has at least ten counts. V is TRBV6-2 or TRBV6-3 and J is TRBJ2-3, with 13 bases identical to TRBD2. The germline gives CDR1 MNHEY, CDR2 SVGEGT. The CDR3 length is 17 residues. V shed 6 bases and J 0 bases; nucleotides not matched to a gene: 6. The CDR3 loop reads CASSPRLAGGSTDTQYF. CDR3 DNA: TGTGCCAGCAGCCCCAGACTAGCGGGAGGCAGCACAGATACGCAGTATTTT.

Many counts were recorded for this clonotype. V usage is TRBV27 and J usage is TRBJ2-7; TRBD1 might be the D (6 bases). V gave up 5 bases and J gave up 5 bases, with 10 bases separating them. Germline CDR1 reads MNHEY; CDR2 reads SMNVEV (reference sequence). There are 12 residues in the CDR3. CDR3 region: CASSIGQNEQYF. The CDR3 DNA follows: TGTGCCAGCAGTATCGGACAGAACGAGCAGTACTTC.

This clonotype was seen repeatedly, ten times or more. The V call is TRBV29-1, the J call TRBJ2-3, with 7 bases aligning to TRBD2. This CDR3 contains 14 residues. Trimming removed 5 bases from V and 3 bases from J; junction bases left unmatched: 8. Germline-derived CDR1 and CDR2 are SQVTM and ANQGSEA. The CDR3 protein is CSVTVGGGTDTQYF. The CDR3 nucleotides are TGCAGCGTTACCGTAGGCGGGGGTACAGATACGCAGTATTTT.

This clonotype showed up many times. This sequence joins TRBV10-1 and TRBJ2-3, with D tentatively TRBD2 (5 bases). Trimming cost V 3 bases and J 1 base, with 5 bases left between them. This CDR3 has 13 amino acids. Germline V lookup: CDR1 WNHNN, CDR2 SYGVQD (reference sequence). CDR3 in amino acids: CASSDGGTDTQYF. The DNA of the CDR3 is TGCGCCAGCAGTGACGGGGGCACAGATACGCAGTATTTT.

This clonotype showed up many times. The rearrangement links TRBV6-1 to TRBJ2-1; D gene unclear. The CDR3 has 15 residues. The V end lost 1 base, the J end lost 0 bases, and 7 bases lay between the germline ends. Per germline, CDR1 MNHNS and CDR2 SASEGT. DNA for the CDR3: TGTGCCAGCAGTGAAGAAGCAAGCTCCTACAATGAGCAGTTCTTC. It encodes CASSEEASSYNEQFF.

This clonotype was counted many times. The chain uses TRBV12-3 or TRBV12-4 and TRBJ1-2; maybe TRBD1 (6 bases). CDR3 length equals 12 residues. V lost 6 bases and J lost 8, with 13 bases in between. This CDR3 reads CASSSQGRGYTF. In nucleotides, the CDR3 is TGTGCCAGCAGCTCACAGGGTCGGGGCTACACCTTC.

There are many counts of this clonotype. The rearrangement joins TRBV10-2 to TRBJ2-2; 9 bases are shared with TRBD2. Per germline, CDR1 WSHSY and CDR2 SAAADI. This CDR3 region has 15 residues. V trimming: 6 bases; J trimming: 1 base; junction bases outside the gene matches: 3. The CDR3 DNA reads TGCGCCAGCAGGAGACTAGCGGAGAACACCGGGGAGCTGTTTTTT. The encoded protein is CASRRLAENTGELFF.

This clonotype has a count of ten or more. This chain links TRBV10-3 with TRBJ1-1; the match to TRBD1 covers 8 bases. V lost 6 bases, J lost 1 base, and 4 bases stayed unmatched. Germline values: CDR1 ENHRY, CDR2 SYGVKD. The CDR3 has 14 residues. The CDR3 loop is CAISLTGANTEAFF. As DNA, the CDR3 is TGTGCCATCAGCCTGACAGGGGCGAACACTGAAGCTTTCTTT.

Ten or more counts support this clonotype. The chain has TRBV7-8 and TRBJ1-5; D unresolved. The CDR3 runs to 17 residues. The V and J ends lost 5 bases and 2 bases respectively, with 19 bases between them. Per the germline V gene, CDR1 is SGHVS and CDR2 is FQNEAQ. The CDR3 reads CASSQLDSPSGNQPQHF. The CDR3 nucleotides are TGTGCCAGCAGCCAGCTGGACTCACCATCAGGCAATCAGCCCCAGCATTTT.

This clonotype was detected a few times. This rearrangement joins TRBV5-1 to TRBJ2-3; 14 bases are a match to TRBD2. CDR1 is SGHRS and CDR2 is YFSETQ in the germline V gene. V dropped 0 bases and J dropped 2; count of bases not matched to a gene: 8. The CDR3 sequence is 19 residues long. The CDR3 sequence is CASSLGLAGGPVTTDTQYF. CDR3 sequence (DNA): TGCGCCAGCAGCTTGGGACTAGCGGGAGGGCCGGTAACCACAGATACGCAGTATTTT.

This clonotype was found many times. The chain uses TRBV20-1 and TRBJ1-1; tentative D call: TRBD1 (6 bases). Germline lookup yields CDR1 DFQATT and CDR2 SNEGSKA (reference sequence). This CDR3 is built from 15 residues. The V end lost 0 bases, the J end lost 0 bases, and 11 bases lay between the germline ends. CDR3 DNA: TGCAGTGCTAGAGATGTTAAGGGGGTGAACACTGAAGCTTTCTTT. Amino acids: CSARDVKGVNTEAFF.

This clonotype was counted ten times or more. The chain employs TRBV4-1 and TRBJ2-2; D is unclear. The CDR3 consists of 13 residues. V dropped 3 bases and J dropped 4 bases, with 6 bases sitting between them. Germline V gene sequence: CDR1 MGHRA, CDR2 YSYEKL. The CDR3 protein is CASSQRITGELFF. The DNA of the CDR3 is TGCGCCAGCAGCCAGAGAATCACCGGGGAGCTGTTTTTT.

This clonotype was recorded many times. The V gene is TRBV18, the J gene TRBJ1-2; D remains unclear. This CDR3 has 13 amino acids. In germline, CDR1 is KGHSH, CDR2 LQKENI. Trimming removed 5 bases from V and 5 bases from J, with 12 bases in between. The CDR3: CASSDGPEYGYTF. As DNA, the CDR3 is TGTGCCAGCTCAGACGGACCCGAATATGGCTACACCTTC.

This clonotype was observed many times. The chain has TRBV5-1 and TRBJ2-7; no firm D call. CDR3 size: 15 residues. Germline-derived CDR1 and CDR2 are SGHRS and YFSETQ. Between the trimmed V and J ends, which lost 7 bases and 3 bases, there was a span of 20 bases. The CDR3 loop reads CASRPDLGGYYEQYF. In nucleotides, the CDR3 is TGCGCCAGCCGACCCGACCTCGGCGGTTACTACGAGCAGTACTTC.

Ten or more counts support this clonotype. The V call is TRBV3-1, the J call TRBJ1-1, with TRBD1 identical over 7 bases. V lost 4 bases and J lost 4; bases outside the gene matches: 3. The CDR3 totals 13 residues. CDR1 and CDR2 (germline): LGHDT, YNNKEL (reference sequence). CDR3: CASSRRQGTEAFF. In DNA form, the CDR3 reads TGTGCCAGCAGCCGCCGACAGGGCACTGAAGCTTTCTTT.

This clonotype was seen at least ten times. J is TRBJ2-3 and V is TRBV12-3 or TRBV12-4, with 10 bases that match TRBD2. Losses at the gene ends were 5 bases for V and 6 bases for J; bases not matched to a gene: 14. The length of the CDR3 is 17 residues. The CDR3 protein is CASSLPPGLAATDTQYF. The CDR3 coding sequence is TGTGCCAGCAGTCTCCCCCCCGGACTAGCGGCGACGGATACGCAGTATTTT.

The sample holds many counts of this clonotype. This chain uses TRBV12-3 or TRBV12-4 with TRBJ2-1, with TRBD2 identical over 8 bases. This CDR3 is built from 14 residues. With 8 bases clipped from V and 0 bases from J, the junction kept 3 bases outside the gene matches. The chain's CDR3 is CASCGGSSYNEQFF. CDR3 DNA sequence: TGTGCCAGCTGCGGGGGGAGCTCCTACAATGAGCAGTTCTTC.

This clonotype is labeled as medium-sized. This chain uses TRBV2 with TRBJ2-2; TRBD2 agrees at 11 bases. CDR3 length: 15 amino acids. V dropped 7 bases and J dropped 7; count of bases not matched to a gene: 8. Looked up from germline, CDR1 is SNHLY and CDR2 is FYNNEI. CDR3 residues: CASIQTSGSGGELFF. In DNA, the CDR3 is TGTGCCAGCATACAAACTAGCGGGAGTGGCGGGGAGCTGTTTTTT.

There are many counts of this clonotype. The CDR3, as DNA: TGTGCCAGCAGTTACATCTCAGGACAGCCCCAGCATTTT. Protein product: CASSYISGQPQHF. The rearrangement joins TRBV6-2 or TRBV6-3 to TRBJ1-5; no clear D gene. The V gene lost 2 bases and the J gene lost 7 bases, with 9 bases spanning the gap. The CDR3 totals 13 residues. In germline, CDR1 is MNHEY, CDR2 SVGEGT.